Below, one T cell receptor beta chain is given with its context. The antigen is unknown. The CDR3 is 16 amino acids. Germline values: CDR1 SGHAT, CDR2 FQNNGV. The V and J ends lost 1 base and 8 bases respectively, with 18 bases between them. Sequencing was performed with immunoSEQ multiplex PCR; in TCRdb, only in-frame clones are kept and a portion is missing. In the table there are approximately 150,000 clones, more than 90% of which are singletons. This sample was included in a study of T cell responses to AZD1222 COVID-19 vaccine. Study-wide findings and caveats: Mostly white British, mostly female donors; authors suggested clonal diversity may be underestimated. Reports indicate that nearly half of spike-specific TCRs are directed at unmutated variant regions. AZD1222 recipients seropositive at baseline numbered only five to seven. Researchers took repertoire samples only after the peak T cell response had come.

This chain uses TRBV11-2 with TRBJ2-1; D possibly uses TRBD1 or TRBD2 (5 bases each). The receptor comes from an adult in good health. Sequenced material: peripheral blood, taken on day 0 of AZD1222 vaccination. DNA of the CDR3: TGTGCCAGCAGCTTAGGAGGGGCTGTGGTGACCCATGAGCAGTTCTTC. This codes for CASSLGGAVVTHEQFF.